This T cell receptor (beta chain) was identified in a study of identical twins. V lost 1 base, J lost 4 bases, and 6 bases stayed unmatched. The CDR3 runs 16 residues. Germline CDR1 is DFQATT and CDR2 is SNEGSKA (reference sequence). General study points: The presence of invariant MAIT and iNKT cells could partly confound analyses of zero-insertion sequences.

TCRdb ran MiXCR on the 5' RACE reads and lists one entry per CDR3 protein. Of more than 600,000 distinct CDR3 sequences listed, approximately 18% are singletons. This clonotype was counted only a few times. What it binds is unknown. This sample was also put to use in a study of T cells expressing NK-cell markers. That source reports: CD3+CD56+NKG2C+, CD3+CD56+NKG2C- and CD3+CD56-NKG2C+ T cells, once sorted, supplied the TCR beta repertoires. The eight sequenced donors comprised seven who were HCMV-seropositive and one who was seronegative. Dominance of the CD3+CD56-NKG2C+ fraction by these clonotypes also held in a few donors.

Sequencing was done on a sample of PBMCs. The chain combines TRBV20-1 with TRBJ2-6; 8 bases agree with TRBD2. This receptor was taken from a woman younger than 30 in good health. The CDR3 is CSARVPAGAGANVLTF. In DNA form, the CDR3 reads TGCAGTGCTAGAGTTCCAGCGGGAGCCGGGGCCAACGTCCTGACTTTC.